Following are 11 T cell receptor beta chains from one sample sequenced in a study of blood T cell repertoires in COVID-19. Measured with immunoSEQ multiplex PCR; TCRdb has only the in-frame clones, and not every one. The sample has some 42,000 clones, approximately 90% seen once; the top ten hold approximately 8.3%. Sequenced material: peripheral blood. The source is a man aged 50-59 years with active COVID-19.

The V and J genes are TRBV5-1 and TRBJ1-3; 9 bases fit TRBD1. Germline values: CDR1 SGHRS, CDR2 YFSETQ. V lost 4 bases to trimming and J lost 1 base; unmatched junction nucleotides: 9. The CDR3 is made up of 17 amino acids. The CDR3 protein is CASSPDGTGKSGNTIYF. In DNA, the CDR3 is TGCGCCAGCAGCCCAGACGGGACAGGGAAGTCTGGAAACACCATATATTTT.

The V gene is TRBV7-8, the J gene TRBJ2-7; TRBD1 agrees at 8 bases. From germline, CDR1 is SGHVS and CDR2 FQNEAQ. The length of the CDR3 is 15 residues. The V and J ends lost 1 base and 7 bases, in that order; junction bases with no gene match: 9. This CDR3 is CASSLGAAGGAEQYF. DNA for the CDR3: TGTGCCAGCAGCTTAGGAGCGGCAGGGGGCGCGGAGCAGTACTTC.

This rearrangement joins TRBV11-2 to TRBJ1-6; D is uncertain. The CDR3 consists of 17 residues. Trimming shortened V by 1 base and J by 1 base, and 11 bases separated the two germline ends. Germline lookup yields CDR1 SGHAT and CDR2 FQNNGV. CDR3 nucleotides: TGTGCCAGCAGCTTAGGGTCAGGACTTTCCTATAATTCACCCCTCCACTTT. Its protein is CASSLGSGLSYNSPLHF.

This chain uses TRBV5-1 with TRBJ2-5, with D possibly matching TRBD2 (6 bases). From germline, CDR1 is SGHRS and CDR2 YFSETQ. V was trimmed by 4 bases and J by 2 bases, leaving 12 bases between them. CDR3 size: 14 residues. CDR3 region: CASSTGLLQETQYF. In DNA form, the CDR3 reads TGCGCCAGCAGCACCGGACTATTACAAGAGACCCAGTACTTC. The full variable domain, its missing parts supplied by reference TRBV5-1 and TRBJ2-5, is KAGVTQTPRYLIKTRGQQVTLSCSPISGHRSVSWYQQTPGQGLQFLFEYFSETQRNKGNFPGRFSGRQFSNSRSEMNVSTLELGDSALYLCASSTGLLQETQYFGPGTRLLVL.

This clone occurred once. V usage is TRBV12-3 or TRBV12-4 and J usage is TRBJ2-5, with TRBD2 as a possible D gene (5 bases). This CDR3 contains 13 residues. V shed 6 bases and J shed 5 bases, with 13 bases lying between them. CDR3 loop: CASSGKVWETQYF. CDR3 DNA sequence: TGTGCCAGCAGCGGGAAAGTCTGGGAGACCCAGTACTTC.

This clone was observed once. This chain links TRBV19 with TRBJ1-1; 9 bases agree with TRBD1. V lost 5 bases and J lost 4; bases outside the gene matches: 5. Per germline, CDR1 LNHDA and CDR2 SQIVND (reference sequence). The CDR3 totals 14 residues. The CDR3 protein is CASSPGQGFTEAFF. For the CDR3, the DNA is TGTGCCAGTAGTCCGGGACAGGGTTTCACTGAAGCTTTCTTT.

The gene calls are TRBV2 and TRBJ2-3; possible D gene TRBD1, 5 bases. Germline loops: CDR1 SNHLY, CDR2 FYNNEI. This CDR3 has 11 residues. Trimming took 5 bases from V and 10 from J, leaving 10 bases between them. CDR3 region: CASSSQAAQYF. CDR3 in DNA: TGTGCCAGCAGTTCACAGGCGGCGCAGTATTTT.

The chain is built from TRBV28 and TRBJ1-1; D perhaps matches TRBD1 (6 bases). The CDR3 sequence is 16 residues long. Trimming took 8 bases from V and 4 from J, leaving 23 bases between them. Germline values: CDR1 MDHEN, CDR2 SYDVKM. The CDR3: CASGGQNLKGGTEAFF. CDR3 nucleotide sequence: TGTGCCAGCGGGGGACAAAACCTTAAAGGAGGCACTGAAGCTTTCTTT. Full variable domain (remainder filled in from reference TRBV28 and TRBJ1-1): DVKVTQSSRYLVKRTGEKVFLECVQDMDHENMFWYRQDPGLGLRLIYFSYDVKMKEKGDIPEGYSVSREKKERFSLILESASTNQTSMYLCASGGQNLKGGTEAFFGQGTRLTVV.

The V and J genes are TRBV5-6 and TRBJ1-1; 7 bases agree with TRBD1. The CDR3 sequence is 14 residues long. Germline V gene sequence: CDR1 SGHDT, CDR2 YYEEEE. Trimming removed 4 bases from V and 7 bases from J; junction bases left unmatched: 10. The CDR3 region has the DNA TGTGCCAGCAGCCATACGGGACAGCTGATTGAAGCTTTCTTT. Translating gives CASSHTGQLIEAFF. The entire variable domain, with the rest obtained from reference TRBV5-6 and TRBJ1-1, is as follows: DAGVTQSPTHLIKTRGQQVTLRCSPKSGHDTVSWYQQALGQGPQFIFQYYEEEERQRGNFPDRFSGHQFPNYSSELNVNALLLGDSALYLCASSHTGQLIEAFFGQGTRLTVV.

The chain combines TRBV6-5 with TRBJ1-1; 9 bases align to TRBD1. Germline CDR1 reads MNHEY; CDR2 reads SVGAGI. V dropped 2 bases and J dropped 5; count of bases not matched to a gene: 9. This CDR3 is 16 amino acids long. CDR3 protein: CASSYRPGQGRTEAFF. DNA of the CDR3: TGTGCCAGCAGTTACAGACCGGGACAGGGAAGGACTGAAGCTTTCTTT.

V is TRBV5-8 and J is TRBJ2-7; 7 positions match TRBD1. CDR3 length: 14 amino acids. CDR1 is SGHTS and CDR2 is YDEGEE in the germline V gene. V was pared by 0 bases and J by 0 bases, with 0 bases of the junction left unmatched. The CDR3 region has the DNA TGTGCCAGCAGCTTGGGGGACAGCTCCTACGAGCAGTACTTC. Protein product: CASSLGDSSYEQYF.